This T cell receptor beta chain was found in a study of blood T cell repertoires in COVID-19. The wider study: Both acute and convalescent COVID-19 samples were obtained from the United States, Italy and Spain. Sample material is recorded as cDNA or gDNA derived from T cells, B-cell-depleted T cells, or PBMCs.

Produced via immunoSEQ multiplex PCR; TCRdb's table is partial and in-frame only. This table has 35,000 to 40,000 clones, about 88% appearing once. Trimming stripped 2 bases from V and 8 bases from J, with 9 bases between. Per the germline V gene, CDR1 is MDHEN and CDR2 is SYDVKM. There are 12 residues in the CDR3. The sequence was obtained from a man in his 70s with active COVID-19. The chain couples TRBV28 to TRBJ1-2; no clear D. Source material: peripheral blood. The CDR3 region has the DNA TGTGCCAGCAGTTTAAACCATCGGGGCTACACCTTC. It is translated as CASSLNHRGYTF.